Listed below are T cell receptor beta chains from one sample, sequenced in a study of CD8+ T cells in alopecia areata. Here immunoSEQ multiplex PCR was the method, and the copy in TCRdb shows in-frame clones only, minus some. The data show over 150,000 clones, less than 70% seen once. Material: CD4+ T cells sorted from blood, obtained at week 24, from a patient treated with tofacitinib. The receptors derive from a human donor with alopecia areata. CDR3s include the opening cysteine and the closing phenylalanine or tryptophan. The D gene is left open where the match is weak. The size entry is marked missing in some rows and otherwise reads once, few, many or a size class.

size,D,J,V,length,DNA,CDR3
-,-,TRBJ2-1,TRBV6-5,11,TGTGCCAGCAGTTACGGTTGGGGGCAGTTCTTC,CASSYGWGQFF
few,-,TRBJ1-1,TRBV2,15,TGTGCCAGCAGCGCCGGACGGACTCCGAACACTGAAGCTTTCTTT,CASSAGRTPNTEAFF
few,TRBD1,TRBJ1-6,TRBV14,14,TGTGCCAGTGACCAGGGGGCTCGCAATTCACCCCTCCACTTT,CASDQGARNSPLHF
-,TRBD2,TRBJ2-7,TRBV29-1,14,TGCAGCGTTGAGACGACACGGGGGGACTACGAGCAGTACTTC,CSVETTRGDYEQYF
few,-,TRBJ1-2,TRBV29-1,11,TGCAGCGTGGTAACAGGGAACGGCTACACCTTC,CSVVTGNGYTF
few,-,TRBJ2-1,TRBV9,15,TGTGCCAGCAGCGCACGATCCCTAGCGACCAATGAGCAGTTCTTC,CASSARSLATNEQFF
-,TRBD1,TRBJ2-1,TRBV4-2,14,TGTGCCAGCAGCCAAGATGGGACAGCCCCTTTGCAGTTCTTC,CASSQDGTAPLQFF
-,-,TRBJ2-5,TRBV5-1,16,TGCGCCAGCAGCTTGGGGGACAGACTAGCGTCAGAGACCCAGTACTTC,CASSLGDRLASETQYF
-,TRBD1,TRBJ2-5,TRBV29-1,15,TGCAGCGTTGAGCCGGGGGGGACAGGGGTAGGGACCCAGTACTTC,CSVEPGGTGVGTQYF
-,TRBD2,TRBJ2-1,TRBV5-1,11,TGCGCCAGCAGGCTAGCGGGGGAGCAGTTCTTC,CASRLAGEQFF
few,TRBD1,TRBJ1-6,TRBV30,17,TGTGCCTGGAGGGCGCCGGGAACAGGGGTCTATAATTCACCCCTCCACTTT,CAWRAPGTGVYNSPLHF
once,-,TRBJ2-2,TRBV4-2,14,TGTGCCAGCAGCCAAGACAGGGATGCCGGGGAGCTGTTTTTT,CASSQDRDAGELFF
-,-,TRBJ1-1,TRBV5-6,11,TGTGCCAGCATGACCGGGGGTGAAGCTTTCTTT,CASMTGGEAFF
once,-,TRBJ2-5,TRBV5-1,16,TGCGCCAGCAGCTTTAGGCGGGGCGCACTTCAAGAGACCCAGTACTTC,CASSFRRGALQETQYF
few,-,TRBJ1-2,TRBV27,16,TGTGCCAGCAGTTTGACCTTCGGACGGGCCATGCGGGGCTACACCTTC,CASSLTFGRAMRGYTF
-,-,TRBJ1-2,TRBV5-1,14,TGCGCCAGCAGCTTATTGGACACTAACTATGGCTACACCTTC,CASSLLDTNYGYTF
-,-,TRBJ2-2,TRBV11-2,13,TGTGCCAGCAGCTTAGTATCCCCCGGGGAGCTGTTTTTT,CASSLVSPGELFF
few,TRBD1,TRBJ1-1,TRBV20-1,11,TGCAGTGCGGGACAGGGTGTCGAAGCTTTCTTT,CSAGQGVEAFF
-,-,TRBJ2-7,TRBV7-2,14,TGTGCCAGCAGGGGGGGGACAGTATCCTACGAGCAGTACTTC,CASRGGTVSYEQYF
-,-,TRBJ2-5,TRBV11-2,16,TGTGCCAGCAGCCTGTTAGGGGAAGTGCCCCAAGAGACCCAGTACTTC,CASSLLGEVPQETQYF
few,-,TRBJ2-1,TRBV19,16,TGTGCCAGTAGTACCCGAGAGGGGTACTCCTACAATGAGCAGTTCTTC,CASSTREGYSYNEQFF
few,TRBD1,TRBJ2-7,TRBV4-2,15,TGTGCCAGCAGCTTGACCCGGGACAGGGCGTACGAGCAGTACTTC,CASSLTRDRAYEQYF
few,-,TRBJ2-3,TRBV29-1,15,TGCAGCGTTCCTGAGCGTAGCGGACTCACAGATACGCAGTATTTT,CSVPERSGLTDTQYF
-,TRBD1,TRBJ2-5,TRBV5-1,17,TGCGCCAGCAGCCCGGGACAGGGGAGTCGACCAAGAGAGACCCAGTACTTC,CASSPGQGSRPRETQYF
once,TRBD1,TRBJ2-7,TRBV19,13,TGTGCCAGTAGGGGACAGGGGGTCTACGAGCAGTACTTC,CASRGQGVYEQYF
-,-,TRBJ1-1,TRBV18,15,TGTGCCAGCTCACCGCCAAGGGTGATGAACACTGAAGCTTTCTTT,CASSPPRVMNTEAFF
-,-,TRBJ2-2,TRBV11-2,14,TGTGCCAGCAGCTTAGAGGGGTCCACCGGGGAGCTGTTTTTT,CASSLEGSTGELFF
-,TRBD1,TRBJ2-7,TRBV29-1,13,TGCAGCGTTGTTGACAGGGGAAGCTACGAGCAGTACTTC,CSVVDRGSYEQYF
once,-,TRBJ1-2,TRBV6-5,15,TGTGCCAGCAGCGGAGAAAGGGCGCTCGGTGGTGGCTACACCTTC,CASSGERALGGGYTF
-,TRBD2,TRBJ2-3,TRBV30,15,TGTGCCTGGAGTGTCGCGCGACTAGCGGAGTTAACGCAGTATTTT,CAWSVARLAELTQYF
-,TRBD1,TRBJ1-2,TRBV25-1,15,TGTGCCAGCAGTGCCCAGACAGGGGCTAACTATGGCTACACCTTC,CASSAQTGANYGYTF
-,-,TRBJ2-7,TRBV6-5,12,TGTGCCAGCAGTTACTCAGGGGGCGAGCAGTACTTC,CASSYSGGEQYF
once,-,TRBJ2-7,TRBV30,15,TGTGCCTGGAGTGTTCGCCGGGACGGACCTCTAGCGCAGTACTTC,CAWSVRRDGPLAQYF
-,-,TRBJ1-1,TRBV29-1,13,TGCAGCGTTGAGAGGGCTCGGGGCACTGAAGCTTTCTTT,CSVERARGTEAFF
-,-,TRBJ1-1,TRBV30,13,TGTGCCTGGAGTCAAGAGCAGAACACTGAAGCTTTCTTT,CAWSQEQNTEAFF
-,-,TRBJ1-2,TRBV5-4,15,TGTGCCAGCAGCCGTTCCAAACCGGATTTGGGGGGCTACACCTTC,CASSRSKPDLGGYTF
few,-,TRBJ1-2,TRBV19,14,TGTGCCAGTAGTATAGATCGGGGGGACGATGGCTACACCTTC,CASSIDRGDDGYTF
-,-,TRBJ1-4,TRBV2,11,TGTGCCAGCTTCGCGGGGGAAAAACTGTTTTTT,CASFAGEKLFF
-,TRBD1,TRBJ1-1,TRBV7-9,13,TGTGCCAGCAGCTTACAGGGGGCGGCTGAAGCTTTCTTT,CASSLQGAAEAFF
few,-,TRBJ2-1,TRBV29-1,14,TGCAGCGTTGAGGGGGAAGGGCTCGCCTATGAGCAGTTCTTC,CSVEGEGLAYEQFF
-,-,TRBJ1-5,TRBV30,13,TGTGCCTGGAGTAGGTATAGCAATCAGCCCCAGCATTTT,CAWSRYSNQPQHF
-,TRBD1,TRBJ2-1,TRBV5-1,15,TGCGCCAGCAGCTTACAGGGGGCGGAGGACAATGAGCAGTTCTTC,CASSLQGAEDNEQFF
-,TRBD1,TRBJ1-2,TRBV5-6,13,TGTGCCAGCAGCTTAATTGTGGACAGGGTCTACACCTTC,CASSLIVDRVYTF
-,TRBD2,TRBJ2-7,TRBV27,17,TGTGCCAGCAGTCCCGATCTTCTTAGCGGGGGGGTCTACGAGCAGTACTTC,CASSPDLLSGGVYEQYF
-,TRBD1,TRBJ2-3,TRBV29-1,15,TGCAGCGTTGAAGGGACAGGGGGAAGCACAGATACGCAGTATTTT,CSVEGTGGSTDTQYF
-,-,TRBJ2-7,TRBV30,11,TGTGCCTGGAGTCTCAGCTACGAGCAGTACTTC,CAWSLSYEQYF
-,-,TRBJ2-1,TRBV27,16,TGTGCCAGCAGTTTATCGGCGTTAGCCAGCTACAATGAGCAGTTCTTC,CASSLSALASYNEQFF
few,-,TRBJ2-5,TRBV7-6,14,TGTGCCAGCAGCTTATCAGGGAACCAGGAGACCCAGTACTTC,CASSLSGNQETQYF
-,-,TRBJ1-2,TRBV29-1,12,TGCAGCGTTGAGCAACCTAACTATGGCTACACCTTC,CSVEQPNYGYTF
-,-,TRBJ2-3,TRBV5-4,17,TGTGCCAGCAGCTTGGCTGGGGGGGGCTCTAGCACAGATACGCAGTATTTT,CASSLAGGGSSTDTQYF
few,-,TRBJ2-7,TRBV27,17,TGTGCCAGCAGTTTAGGGTTCGGGGGTTCAAAGGCCTACGAGCAGTACTTC,CASSLGFGGSKAYEQYF
few,TRBD1,TRBJ2-1,TRBV19,12,TGTGCCAGTAGTACCGACAGGGGTGAGCAGTTCTTC,CASSTDRGEQFF
-,-,TRBJ1-4,TRBV7-9,11,TGTGCCAGCAGTTTCAAGGAAAAACTGTTTTTT,CASSFKEKLFF
-,TRBD1,TRBJ1-1,TRBV2,13,TGTGCCAGCAGCCAGGGGGTGAACACTGAAGCTTTCTTT,CASSQGVNTEAFF
-,-,TRBJ1-5,TRBV19,14,TGTGCCAGTAGTATCCGGGGAGGAGATCAGCCCCAGCATTTT,CASSIRGGDQPQHF